A selection of T cell receptor beta chains follows, all from one sample in a study of response to subunit inactivated influenza vaccine. TCRdb itself ran the RT-PCR reads through MiXCR, one entry per CDR3 protein. The repertoire has roughly 700,000 distinct CDR3 sequences, less than 20% of them found once; the top ten carry around a tenth. The sequencing used PBMCs from blood, collected 11 to 12 days after vaccination. The receptors come from a man aged 45-65 years who received an inactivated influenza vaccine. CDR3s leave out the opening cysteine and the closing phenylalanine or tryptophan. Fields, in order: J gene, V gene, clone size, CDR3 protein. Size is stated for part of the rows, as once, few or many counts, or as a class when the clone is expanded.

TRBJ2-7	TRBV6-5	few	ASSHSGRNVLYEQY
TRBJ1-3	TRBV6-1	few	ASSKDSVSGNTIY
TRBJ2-3	TRBV4-3	.	ASSQDTGGWDTQY
TRBJ1-4	TRBV7-8	.	ASSGRDRANGLF
TRBJ1-2	TRBV28	.	ASSAHRADYGYT
TRBJ2-2	TRBV5-6	many	ASTRPGWTANTGELF
TRBJ1-1	TRBV29-1	.	STDRRETEAF
TRBJ2-7	TRBV27	.	ASSKYRGLRYEQY
TRBJ1-2	TRBV12-3/TRBV12-4	few	ASSYTGSYGYT
TRBJ1-4	TRBV15	.	AALGATNEKLF
TRBJ2-3	TRBV19	.	ASSIAGSPADTQY
TRBJ2-1	TRBV5-1	many	ASSSRQRASSYNEQF
TRBJ1-5	TRBV7-8	few	ASSLALGDQPQH
TRBJ2-1	TRBV24-1	many	ATSDRASGRAYNEQF
TRBJ2-1	TRBV29-1	.	SGTGGSYNEQF
TRBJ1-1	TRBV12-3/TRBV12-4	few	ASSLMGGVTEAF
TRBJ2-7	TRBV3-1	few	ASSQGWRNEQY
TRBJ2-7	TRBV5-1	once	ASSLSPGQRAYEQY
TRBJ2-7	TRBV21-1	few	ASSDSGSFSYEQY
TRBJ2-1	TRBV7-9	few	ASSLRAGHYNEQF
TRBJ2-1	TRBV7-9	few	ASSLIAVRAGNNEQF
TRBJ1-6	TRBV18	few	ASSPRDDSPLH
TRBJ1-3	TRBV19	.	ASSIRSGNTIY
TRBJ2-5	TRBV7-2	few	ASSPRGGFQETQY
TRBJ2-7	TRBV7-2	.	ASSLVSEVPYEQY